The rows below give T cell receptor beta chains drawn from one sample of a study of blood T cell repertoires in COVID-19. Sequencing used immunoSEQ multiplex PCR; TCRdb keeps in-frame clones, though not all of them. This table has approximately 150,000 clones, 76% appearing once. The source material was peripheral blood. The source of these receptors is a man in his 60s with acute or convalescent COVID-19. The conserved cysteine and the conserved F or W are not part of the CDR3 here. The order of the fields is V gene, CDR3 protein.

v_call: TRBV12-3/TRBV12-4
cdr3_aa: ASSPRRDNEQF

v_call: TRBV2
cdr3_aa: ASKGGLAGAQGEQF

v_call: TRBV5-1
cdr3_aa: ASSLAGTGIYEQY

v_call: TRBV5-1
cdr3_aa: ASSKLAGGYNEQF

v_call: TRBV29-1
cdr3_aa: SVGTRGAGAVSYNEQF

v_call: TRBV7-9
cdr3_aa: ASSPRGGNYEQY

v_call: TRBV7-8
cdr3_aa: ASSILSRGQYNSPLH

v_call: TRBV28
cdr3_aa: ASRGDEAGGTDTQY

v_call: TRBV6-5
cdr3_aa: ASRAGGGETQY

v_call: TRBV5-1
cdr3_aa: ASSLGASGLNQQF

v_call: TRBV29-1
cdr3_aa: SGREVGNTGELF

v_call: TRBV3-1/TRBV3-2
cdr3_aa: ASSQGLAGGYQETQY

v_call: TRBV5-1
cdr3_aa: ASSHGLAGQGKNIQY

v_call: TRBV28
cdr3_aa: ASGGQAGSYEQY

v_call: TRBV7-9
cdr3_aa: ASSFMSSYNSPLH

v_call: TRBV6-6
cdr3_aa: ASSGQGSFSGNTIY

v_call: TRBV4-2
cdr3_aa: ASSHAEAGGHGELF

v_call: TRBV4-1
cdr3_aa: ASSQADSLGGELF

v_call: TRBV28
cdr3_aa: ASSLPGTGDHEQF

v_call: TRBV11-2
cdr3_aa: ASSSGYGYT

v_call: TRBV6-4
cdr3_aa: ASSVGQMNTEAF

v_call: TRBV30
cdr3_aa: AWSWSSTPYNEQF

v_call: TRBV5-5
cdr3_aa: ASSPFLSRGNYT

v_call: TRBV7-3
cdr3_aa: ASSPRPAGGGGEQF

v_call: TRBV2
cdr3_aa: AAGGLAGGLNTQY

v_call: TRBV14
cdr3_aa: ASSQGRQPQH

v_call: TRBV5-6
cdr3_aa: ASSLALGSSGRAETQY

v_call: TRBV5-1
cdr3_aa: ASSVTGGVDTEAF

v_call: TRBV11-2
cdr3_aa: ASSLNSRVEKKEYGYT

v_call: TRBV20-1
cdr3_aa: SASNRGRLYEQY

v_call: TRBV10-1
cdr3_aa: ASSNLASSSYNEQF

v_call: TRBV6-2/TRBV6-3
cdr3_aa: ASSYSGTVGNTIY

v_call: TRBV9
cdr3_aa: ASSPEGLPLH

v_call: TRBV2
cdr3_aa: ASRVASGTLTDTQY

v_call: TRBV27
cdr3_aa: ASSLDSQIMNTEAF

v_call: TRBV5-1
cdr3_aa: ASSAPSNEQF

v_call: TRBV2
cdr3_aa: ASSEGVADNEQF